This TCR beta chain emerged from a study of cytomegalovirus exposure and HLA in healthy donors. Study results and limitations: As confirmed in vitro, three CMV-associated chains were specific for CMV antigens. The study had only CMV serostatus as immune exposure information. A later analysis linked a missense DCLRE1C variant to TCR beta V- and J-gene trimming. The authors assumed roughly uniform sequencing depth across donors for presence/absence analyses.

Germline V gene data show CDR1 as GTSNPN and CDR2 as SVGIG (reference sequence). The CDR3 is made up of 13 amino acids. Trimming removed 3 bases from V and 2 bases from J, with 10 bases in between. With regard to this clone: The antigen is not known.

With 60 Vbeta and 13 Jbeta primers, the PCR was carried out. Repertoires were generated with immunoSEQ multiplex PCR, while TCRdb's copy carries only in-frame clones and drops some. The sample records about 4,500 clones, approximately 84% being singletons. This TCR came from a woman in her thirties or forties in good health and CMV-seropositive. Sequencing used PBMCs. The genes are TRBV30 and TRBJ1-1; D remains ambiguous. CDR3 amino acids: CAWSRQVNTEAFF. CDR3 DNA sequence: TGTGCCTGGAGCCGACAAGTCAACACTGAAGCTTTCTTT.